This T cell receptor (beta chain) was sequenced during a study of blood T cell repertoires in COVID-19. At the level of the study: The United States, Italy and Spain were the sources of the acute and convalescent COVID-19 samples. Nucleic acid was either cDNA or gDNA, and it came from T cells, B-cell-depleted T cells, or PBMCs.

The germline gives CDR1 SGDLS, CDR2 YYNGEE. The CDR3 runs 16 residues. The trim removed 0 bases at V and 2 bases at J, leaving 6 bases unmatched. In the source study's methods: How many nucleated cells were present was estimated from reference gene primer amplification. TCRdb's copy holds only in-frame clones and misses some; the assay was immunoSEQ multiplex PCR. Clone size and the V and J calls come from that table; the DNA yielded D and trimming. This sample has hundreds of thousands of clones, with nearly 90% found just once. Followed over time, Seattle patients had been enrolled while infection was active.

This sequence joins TRBV9 and TRBJ2-7; TRBD1 agrees at 9 bases. Material: peripheral blood. The sequence was collected from a man younger than 35 with COVID-19, enrolled during active disease. The CDR3 is CASSVASQGAPYEQYF. The CDR3 bases are TGTGCCAGCAGCGTAGCCTCACAGGGGGCCCCCTACGAGCAGTACTTC.